This paragraph covers one TCR beta chain sequence. Repertoires were generated with immunoSEQ multiplex PCR, while TCRdb's copy carries only in-frame clones and drops some. This table holds approximately 150,000 clones, 85% to 95% found once. The length of the CDR3 is 14 residues. Germline V gives CDR1 SNHLY, CDR2 FYNNEI. Trimming took 6 bases from V and 8 from J, leaving 19 bases between them. This sample stems from a study of T cell responses to AZD1222 COVID-19 vaccine. This sequence joins TRBV2 and TRBJ1-2; perhaps TRBD1 as D (6 bases). The receptor comes from an adult who had recovered from COVID-19. Source: peripheral blood, taken after recovery from COVID-19. CDR3 protein: CASSPRQDKRGYTF. For the CDR3, the DNA is TGTGCCAGCAGCCCACGACAGGACAAGCGGGGCTACACCTTC.